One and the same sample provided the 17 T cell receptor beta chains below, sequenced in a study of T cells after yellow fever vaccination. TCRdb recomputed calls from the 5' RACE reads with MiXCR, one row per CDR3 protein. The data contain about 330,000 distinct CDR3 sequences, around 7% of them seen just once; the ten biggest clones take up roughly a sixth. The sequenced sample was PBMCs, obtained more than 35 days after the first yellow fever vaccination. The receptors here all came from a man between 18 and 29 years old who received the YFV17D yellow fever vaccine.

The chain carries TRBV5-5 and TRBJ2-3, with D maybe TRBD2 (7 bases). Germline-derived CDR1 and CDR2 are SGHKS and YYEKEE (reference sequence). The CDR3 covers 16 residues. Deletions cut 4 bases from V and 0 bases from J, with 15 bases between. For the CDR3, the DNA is TGTGCCAGCAGCGGGGGGGGCAGACCTAGCACAGATACGCAGTATTTT. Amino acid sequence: CASSGGGRPSTDTQYF.

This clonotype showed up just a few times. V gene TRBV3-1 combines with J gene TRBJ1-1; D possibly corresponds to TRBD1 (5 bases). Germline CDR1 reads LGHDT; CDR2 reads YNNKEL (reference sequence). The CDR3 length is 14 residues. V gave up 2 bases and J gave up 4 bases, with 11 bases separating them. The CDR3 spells CASSQQGSSTEAFF. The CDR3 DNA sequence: TGTGCCAGCAGCCAACAGGGTTCCAGCACTGAAGCTTTCTTT.

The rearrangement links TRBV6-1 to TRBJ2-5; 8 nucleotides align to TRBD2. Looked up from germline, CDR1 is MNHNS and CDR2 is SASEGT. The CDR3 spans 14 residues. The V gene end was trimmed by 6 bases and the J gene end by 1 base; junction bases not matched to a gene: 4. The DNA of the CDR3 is TGTGCCAGCAGAGCTGGGACTAGCCAAGAGACCCAGTACTTC. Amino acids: CASRAGTSQETQYF.

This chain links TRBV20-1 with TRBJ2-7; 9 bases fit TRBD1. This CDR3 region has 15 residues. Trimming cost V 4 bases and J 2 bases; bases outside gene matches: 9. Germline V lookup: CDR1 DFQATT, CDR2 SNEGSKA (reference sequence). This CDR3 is CSANSGQGVTYEQYV. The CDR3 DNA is TGCAGTGCTAACTCGGGACAGGGTGTAACCTACGAGCAGTACGTC.

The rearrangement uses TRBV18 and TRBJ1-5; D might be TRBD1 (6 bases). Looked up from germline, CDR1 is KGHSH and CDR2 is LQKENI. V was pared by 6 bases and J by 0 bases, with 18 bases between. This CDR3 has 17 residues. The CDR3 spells CASSKQGPILSNQPQHF. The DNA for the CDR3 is TGTGCCAGCTCGAAACAGGGACCGATCCTTAGCAATCAGCCCCAGCATTTT.

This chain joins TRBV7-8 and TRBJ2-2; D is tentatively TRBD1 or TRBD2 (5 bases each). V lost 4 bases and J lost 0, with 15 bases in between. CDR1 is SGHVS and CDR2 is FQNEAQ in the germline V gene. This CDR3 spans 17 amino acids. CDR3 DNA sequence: TGTGCCAGCAGCTCCCCTTCCGGGGCCCCGAACACCGGGGAGCTGTTTTTT. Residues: CASSSPSGAPNTGELFF.

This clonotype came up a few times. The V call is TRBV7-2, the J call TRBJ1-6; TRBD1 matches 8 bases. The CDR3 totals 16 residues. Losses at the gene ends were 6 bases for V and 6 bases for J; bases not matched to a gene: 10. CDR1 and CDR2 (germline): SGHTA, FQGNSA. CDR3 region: CASRADRGVSNSPLHF. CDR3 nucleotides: TGTGCCAGCAGAGCCGACAGGGGAGTGAGTAATTCACCCCTCCACTTT.

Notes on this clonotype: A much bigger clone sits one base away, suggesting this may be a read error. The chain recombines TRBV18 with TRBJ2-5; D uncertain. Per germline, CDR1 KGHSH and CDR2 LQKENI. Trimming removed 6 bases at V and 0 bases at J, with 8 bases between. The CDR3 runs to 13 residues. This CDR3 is CASSIQHQETQYF. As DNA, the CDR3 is TGTGCCAGCTCTATCCAACACCAAGAGACCCAGTACTTC.

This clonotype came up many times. CDR3 in DNA: TGTGCCAGCTCGGCAGGCTGGAGCGGTGGCTACACCTTC. As protein: CASSAGWSGGYTF. V and J are TRBV12-3 or TRBV12-4 and TRBJ1-2, with D hard to call. Trimming took off 8 bases at V and 7 bases at J, with 17 bases between the two ends. The CDR3 has 13 residues.

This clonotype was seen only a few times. The CDR3 sequence: CASSHVTSGNTIYF. DNA for the CDR3: TGTGCCAGCAGCCACGTCACCTCTGGAAACACCATATATTTT. The chain uses TRBV7-6 and TRBJ1-3; D gene ambiguous. This CDR3 region has 14 residues. Trimming left V 5 bases short and J 0 bases short, with 8 bases between. The V gene's germline CDR1 is SGHVS and CDR2 FNYEAQ.

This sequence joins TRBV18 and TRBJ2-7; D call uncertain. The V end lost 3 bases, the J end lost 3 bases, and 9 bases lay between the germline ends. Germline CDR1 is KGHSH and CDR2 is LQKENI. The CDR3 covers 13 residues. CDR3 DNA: TGTGCCAGCTCACCTAGTGTTATCTACGAGCAGTACGTC. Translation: CASSPSVIYEQYV.

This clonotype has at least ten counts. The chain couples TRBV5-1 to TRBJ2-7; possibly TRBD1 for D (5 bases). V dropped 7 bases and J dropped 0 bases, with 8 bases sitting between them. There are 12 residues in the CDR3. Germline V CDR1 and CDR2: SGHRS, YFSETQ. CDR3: CASQGNSYEQYF. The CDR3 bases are TGCGCCAGCCAGGGCAACTCCTACGAGCAGTACTTC.

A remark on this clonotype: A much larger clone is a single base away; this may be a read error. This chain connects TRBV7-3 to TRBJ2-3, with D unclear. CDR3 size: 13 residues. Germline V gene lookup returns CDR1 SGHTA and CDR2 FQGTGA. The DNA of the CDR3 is TGTGCCAGCAGCTTAAAGGGTGCAGATACGCGGTATTTT. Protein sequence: CASSLKGADTRYF.

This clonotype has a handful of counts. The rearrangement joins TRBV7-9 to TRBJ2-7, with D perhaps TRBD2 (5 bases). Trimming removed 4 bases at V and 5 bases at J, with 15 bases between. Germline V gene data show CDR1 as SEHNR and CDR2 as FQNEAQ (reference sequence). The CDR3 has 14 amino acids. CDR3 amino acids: CASSSVTNVNEQYF. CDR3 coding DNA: TGTGCCAGCAGCTCTGTGACTAACGTCAACGAGCAGTACTTC.

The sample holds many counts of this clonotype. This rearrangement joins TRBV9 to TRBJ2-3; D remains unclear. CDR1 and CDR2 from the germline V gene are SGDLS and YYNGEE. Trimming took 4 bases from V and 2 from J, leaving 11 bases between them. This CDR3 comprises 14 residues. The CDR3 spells CASSLGIDTDTQYF. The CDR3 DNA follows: TGTGCCAGCAGCCTTGGAATCGACACAGATACGCAGTATTTT.

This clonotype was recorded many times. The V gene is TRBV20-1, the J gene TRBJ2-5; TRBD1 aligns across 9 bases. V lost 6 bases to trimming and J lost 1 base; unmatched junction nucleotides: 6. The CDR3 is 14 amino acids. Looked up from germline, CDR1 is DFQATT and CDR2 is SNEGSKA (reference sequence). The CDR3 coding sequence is TGCAGTGCCTCAAAGGACAGGGGCCAAGAGACCCAGTACTTC. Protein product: CSASKDRGQETQYF.

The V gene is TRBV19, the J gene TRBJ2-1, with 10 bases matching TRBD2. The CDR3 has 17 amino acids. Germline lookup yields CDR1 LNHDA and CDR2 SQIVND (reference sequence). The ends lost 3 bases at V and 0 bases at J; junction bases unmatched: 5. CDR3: CASSITSGIYSYNEQFF. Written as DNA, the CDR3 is TGTGCCAGTAGTATTACTAGCGGGATCTACTCCTACAATGAGCAGTTCTTC.